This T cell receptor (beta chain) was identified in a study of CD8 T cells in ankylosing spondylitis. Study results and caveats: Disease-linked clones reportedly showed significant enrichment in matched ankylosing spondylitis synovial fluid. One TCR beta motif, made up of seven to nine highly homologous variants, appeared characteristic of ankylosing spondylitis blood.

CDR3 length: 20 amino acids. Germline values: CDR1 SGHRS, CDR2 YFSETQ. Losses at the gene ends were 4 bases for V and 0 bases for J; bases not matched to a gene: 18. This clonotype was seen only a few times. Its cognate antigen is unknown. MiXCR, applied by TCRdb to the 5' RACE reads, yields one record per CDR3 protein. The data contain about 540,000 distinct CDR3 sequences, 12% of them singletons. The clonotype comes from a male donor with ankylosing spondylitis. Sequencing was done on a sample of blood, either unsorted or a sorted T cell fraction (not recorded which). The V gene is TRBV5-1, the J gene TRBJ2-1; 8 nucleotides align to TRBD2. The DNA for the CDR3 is TGCGCCAGCAGCCGCACGAGTACCCAGGGAGCGGGGGCCTCCTACAATGAGCAGTTCTTC. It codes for CASSRTSTQGAGASYNEQFF.